The 24 T cell receptor beta chains below all came from one sample that was sequenced in a study of cytomegalovirus exposure and HLA in healthy donors. Use of 60 Vbeta and 13 Jbeta primers characterized the PCR. Sequencing used immunoSEQ multiplex PCR; TCRdb keeps in-frame clones, though not all of them. The table includes about 190,000 clones, around 85% detected once. Input material: PBMCs. The receptor source for this set is a man aged 35-49 years in good health and CMV-seropositive.

The chain combines TRBV5-1 with TRBJ1-4; D may be TRBD1 (6 bases). Looked up from germline, CDR1 is SGHRS and CDR2 is YFSETQ. With 7 bases removed from V and 3 bases from J, the gap between germline ends came to 19 bases. The CDR3 runs 16 residues. Written as DNA, the CDR3 is TGCGCCAGCCCACGGTCGGGGGGCGCGGCTAATGAAAAACTGTTTTTT. This sequence encodes CASPRSGGAANEKLFF.

The chain has TRBV7-9 and TRBJ1-2; a weak D match, TRBD1 (6 bases). Trimming removed 3 bases at V and 7 bases at J, with 21 bases between. There are 16 residues in the CDR3. The germline gives CDR1 SEHNR, CDR2 FQNEAQ (reference sequence). CDR3 sequence reads: CASSFAVELQGGGYTF. CDR3 DNA: TGTGCCAGCAGCTTTGCCGTTGAGTTACAGGGTGGTGGCTACACCTTC.

The chain uses TRBV6-1 and TRBJ1-2; 7 bases match TRBD1. The germline V gene encodes CDR1 MNHNS and CDR2 SASEGT. V was pared by 3 bases and J by 8 bases, with 12 bases of the junction left unmatched. This CDR3 is 15 amino acids long. CDR3 sequence: CASSDTNYRGRGYTF. CDR3 DNA: TGTGCCAGCAGTGACACCAACTACAGGGGAAGAGGCTACACCTTC.

The J gene is TRBJ2-5, the V gene TRBV18, with TRBD1 matching 7 bases. The trim removed 0 bases at V and 5 bases at J, leaving 15 bases unmatched. The CDR3 runs 18 residues. Germline V gene sequence: CDR1 KGHSH, CDR2 LQKENI. The CDR3 is CASSPPISPGRGRETQYF. DNA of the CDR3: TGTGCCAGCTCACCACCGATCTCCCCGGGAAGGGGGCGGGAGACCCAGTACTTC.

This chain links TRBV10-3 with TRBJ2-2; D perhaps matches TRBD1 (6 bases). The germline V gene has CDR1 ENHRY and CDR2 SYGVKD. The CDR3 spans 18 residues. The V end was cut by 2 bases, the J end by 4 bases, with 20 bases between. CDR3 DNA sequence: TGTGCCATCAGTGAGCAGGAGTACAGTGGGGGCGGCACCGGGGAGCTGTTTTTT. Protein product: CAISEQEYSGGGTGELFF.

This clone was seen more than once but under ten times. For the CDR3, the DNA is TGTGCCAGCAGTTTATACGCGACAGGGGGCGGTCAGCCCCAGCATTTT. Encoded protein: CASSLYATGGGQPQHF. This chain links TRBV27 with TRBJ1-5; TRBD1 matches at 10 bases. This CDR3 region has 16 residues. The ends lost 1 base at V and 6 bases at J; junction bases unmatched: 6. Germline V gene sequence: CDR1 MNHEY, CDR2 SMNVEV (reference sequence).

This rearrangement joins TRBV28 to TRBJ1-1; possible D gene TRBD1, 6 bases. CDR1 is MDHEN, CDR2 SYDVKM, per germline. V lost 4 bases and J lost 6, with 9 bases in between. The CDR3 is 12 amino acids. CDR3 sequence: CASSSRQAEAFF. The DNA of the CDR3 is TGTGCCAGCAGTTCCAGACAGGCTGAAGCTTTCTTT.

This chain joins TRBV6-6 and TRBJ1-3, with a weak D call TRBD1 (5 bases). The CDR3 contains 16 residues. Per the germline V gene, CDR1 is MNHNY and CDR2 is SVGAGI (reference sequence). V was cut by 4 bases and J by 0 bases, with 13 bases left in between. The CDR3 sequence is CASSFLLRGSGNTIYF. The CDR3 coding sequence is TGTGCCAGCAGTTTCCTACTTAGGGGCTCTGGAAACACCATATATTTT.

The chain links TRBV7-6 to TRBJ1-1, with D tentatively TRBD1 (5 bases). Between the trimmed V and J ends, which lost 1 base and 6 bases, there was a span of 15 bases. The CDR3 sequence is 15 residues long. The germline gives CDR1 SGHVS, CDR2 FNYEAQ. The CDR3 here is CASSLGPNPGAEAFF. The CDR3 DNA follows: TGTGCCAGCAGCTTAGGTCCTAACCCGGGGGCTGAAGCTTTCTTT.

The chain joins TRBV19 to TRBJ2-3, with 13 bases lining up with TRBD2. The CDR3 covers 19 residues. Germline values: CDR1 LNHDA, CDR2 SQIVND (reference sequence). V dropped 5 bases and J dropped 0; count of bases not matched to a gene: 11. CDR3: CASSEKLAGGPFSTDTQYF. The CDR3 region has the DNA TGTGCCAGTAGTGAAAAACTAGCGGGGGGGCCTTTTAGCACAGATACGCAGTATTTT.

A few counts support this clone. This chain connects TRBV4-2 to TRBJ1-2, with TRBD1 identical over 7 bases. After removal of 1 base from V and 0 bases from J, the junction contained 2 bases not matched to a gene. Germline CDR1 and CDR2: LGHNA and YNFKEQ. This CDR3 comprises 15 residues. The CDR3 sequence is CASSQAQGTNYGYTF. CDR3 DNA: TGTGCCAGCAGCCAAGCACAGGGGACTAACTATGGCTACACCTTC.

The V call is TRBV5-4, the J call TRBJ2-2, with 11 bases aligning to TRBD1. Germline V CDR1 and CDR2: SGHNT, YYREEE (reference sequence). The CDR3 loop spans 15 amino acids. The V and J ends lost 4 bases and 6 bases, in that order; junction bases with no gene match: 5. DNA for the CDR3: TGTGCCAGCAGCCCCCCGGGACAGGGGGCCGGGGAGCTGTTTTTT. Translated, it gives CASSPPGQGAGELFF. Full variable domain (rest looked up from reference TRBV5-4 and TRBJ2-2): ETGVTQSPTHLIKTRGQQVTLRCSSQSGHNTVSWYQQALGQGPQFIFQYYREEENGRGNFPPRFSGLQFPNYSSELNVNALELDDSALYLCASSPPGQGAGELFFGEGSRLTVL.

The V and J genes are TRBV27 and TRBJ2-5; weak D call: TRBD2 (5 bases). The last part of the DNA fits TRBJ2-7 better; the J call may be wrong. The CDR3 is 13 amino acids. Germline values: CDR1 MNHEY, CDR2 SMNVEV (reference sequence). The CDR3 DNA reads as TGTGCCAGCAGTTCGGCCCCGGGGTACGAGCAGTACTTC. The encoded protein is CASSSAPGYEQYF.

The chain combines TRBV9 with TRBJ2-5; 9 bases are a match to TRBD1. The CDR3 has 17 amino acids. Trimming removed 4 bases from V and 1 base from J; junction bases left unmatched: 11. The germline V gene encodes CDR1 SGDLS and CDR2 YYNGEE. The CDR3 nucleotides read TGTGCCAGCAGCCGGGGGACAGGGCCTTCCCCCCAAGAGACCCAGTACTTC. It yields the protein CASSRGTGPSPQETQYF.

The CDR3 reads CASSVRDSAGEQFF. CDR3 nucleotide sequence: TGCGCCAGCAGCGTCCGGGACAGCGCAGGTGAGCAGTTCTTC. J is TRBJ2-1 and V is TRBV5-1; 7 nucleotides line up with TRBD1. CDR3 length: 14 residues. Germline V lookup: CDR1 SGHRS, CDR2 YFSETQ. With 4 bases clipped from V and 9 bases from J, the junction kept 10 bases outside the gene matches.

The genes are TRBV7-2 and TRBJ1-3, with unresolved D. V lost 1 base and J lost 3, with 10 bases in between. Germline CDR1 and CDR2: SGHTA and FQGNSA. The CDR3 runs 15 residues. CDR3 region: CASSLVRGFGNTIYF. In DNA form, the CDR3 reads TGTGCCAGCAGCTTAGTACGCGGTTTTGGAAACACCATATATTTT.

The sample holds one count of this clone. The CDR3 region has the DNA TGTGCCAGTAGTATAGGACTAGCGGGGGGGCCCGGGGAGCTGTTTTTT. It encodes CASSIGLAGGPGELFF. This rearrangement joins TRBV19 to TRBJ2-2; 14 nucleotides align to TRBD2. CDR3 length: 16 residues. The germline V gene encodes CDR1 LNHDA and CDR2 SQIVND (reference sequence). After removal of 1 base from V and 6 bases from J, the junction contained 1 base not matched to a gene.

The chain links TRBV9 to TRBJ1-6; 9 bases agree with TRBD1. This CDR3 comprises 18 residues. V lost 3 bases to trimming and J lost 8 bases; unmatched junction nucleotides: 15. Germline CDR1 is SGDLS and CDR2 is YYNGEE. CDR3 residues: CASSGEPGGTGLYSPLHF. The CDR3 region has the DNA TGTGCCAGCAGCGGGGAACCCGGAGGGACAGGGTTATATTCACCCCTCCACTTT. Filled out from reference TRBV9 and TRBJ1-6, the complete variable domain reads DSGVTQTPKHLITATGQRVTLRCSPRSGDLSVYWYQQSLDQGLQFLIQYYNGEERAKGNILERFSAQQFPDLHSELNLSSLELGDSALYFCASSGEPGGTGLYSPLHFGNGTRLTVT.

The chain combines TRBV14 with TRBJ1-1; 9 bases fit TRBD1. The CDR3 runs to 19 residues. CDR1 and CDR2 (germline): SGHDN, FVKESK. V lost 0 bases to trimming and J lost 3 bases; unmatched junction nucleotides: 14. CDR3: CASSQEWAGQGPGDTEAFF. CDR3 nucleotides: TGTGCCAGCAGCCAAGAGTGGGCAGGACAGGGGCCGGGTGACACTGAAGCTTTCTTT.

The chain carries TRBV15 and TRBJ1-2, with a tentative D call TRBD1 (5 bases). Per germline, CDR1 LNHNV and CDR2 YYDKDF (reference sequence). This CDR3 has 11 residues. Deletions cut 8 bases from V and 7 bases from J, with 11 bases between. The CDR3 loop is CATVETGGYTF. CDR3 DNA sequence: TGTGCCACCGTGGAAACAGGTGGCTACACCTTC.

The chain links TRBV7-3 to TRBJ1-5; D is unclear. The CDR3 has 13 amino acids. The V gene lost 2 bases and the J gene lost 4 bases, with 6 bases spanning the gap. Germline CDR1 and CDR2: SGHTA and FQGTGA. CDR3 coding DNA: TGTGCCAGCAGCTTACCCTGTAATCAGCCCCAGCATTTT. This translates into CASSLPCNQPQHF.

The gene calls are TRBV9 and TRBJ1-2, with D perhaps matching TRBD1 (5 bases). This CDR3 spans 13 amino acids. V lost 0 bases and J 7 bases, leaving 10 bases between the germline ends. Germline lookup yields CDR1 SGDLS and CDR2 YYNGEE. The CDR3 DNA is TGTGCCAGCAGCGTAGGAGGGGACTGTGGCTACACCTTC. This gives the protein CASSVGGDCGYTF.

CDR3 nucleotide sequence: TGTGCCAGCTCTCCTCCTTTACCGGGACAGAGGGAAGAGACCCAGTACTTC. This translates into CASSPPLPGQREETQYF. The chain recombines TRBV18 with TRBJ2-5; 7 positions agree with TRBD1. This CDR3 is built from 17 residues. Trimming removed 6 bases from V and 3 bases from J; junction bases left unmatched: 16. Germline CDR1 KGHSH, CDR2 LQKENI.

This clone was found a few times. The chain joins TRBV29-1 to TRBJ2-1, with 9 bases lining up with TRBD1. The J segment lost 4 bases and the V segment lost 0 bases, leaving 7 bases of the junction unmatched. The CDR3 covers 16 residues. Germline CDR1 and CDR2: SQVTM and ANQGSEA. The CDR3 nucleotides are TGCAGCGTTGAAGAACGGACAGGGGTGAGATACAATGAGCAGTTCTTC. Translation: CSVEERTGVRYNEQFF.